The T cell receptor beta chain under discussion was sequenced for a study of blood T cell repertoires in COVID-19 (dated by TCRdb to the early 2020s). Concerning the study at large: Samples from collaborators originated in the United States, Italy and Spain and spanned both the acute and convalescent phases of COVID-19. The prospective study material was composed of cDNA or gDNA derived from T cells, B-cell-depleted T cells, or PBMCs. The dataset comprised deeply sampled blood TCRbeta repertoires from subjects exposed to, actively infected with, or recovered from COVID-19. A freely available public database, intended as a resource for researchers studying the immune response to SARS-CoV-2, is where the repertoires were released. Samples came from the ongoing ImmuneRACE study (first 160 participants) plus 1,254 subjects from 6 global collaborators. The sample metadata nearly always contained a de-identified subject ID, COVID-19 status, age in years and sex. HLA class I and class II types, where available, came from metadata supplied by the sample provider rather than from assay-based typing.

The immunoSEQ Assay, a bias-controlled multiplex PCR, was used to amplify TCRbeta CDR3 regions from genomic DNA. Per the original workflow: The number of nucleated cells in each sample was estimated by amplification of reference gene primers within the assay. To quantify the absolute abundance of each unique TCRbeta CDR3 rearrangement, sequence reads were collapsed and filtered. For each sample, productive Simpson clonality was calculated by taking the square root of Simpson's diversity index across productive rearrangements. TCRdb holds this immuneACCESS table with in-frame rearrangements only. Some clones are missing; in checked studies, unresolved V genes explain under half, and the rest has no known cause. For V, J and clone size, that table is used; D and trimming come from the DNA. This sample comprises about 74,000 clones, 80% of them detected only once. More than 10% of the sample goes to the ten largest clones.

Summary of the overall study and its limitations: The amount of clinical and demographic metadata varied by source and participant and was provided uncurated.

CDR1 and CDR2, per the germline V gene (reference sequence), are SEHNR and FQNEAQ. The CDR3, from cysteine to phenylalanine, totals 13 residues. Kept here is only the CDR3 DNA, which spans 39 bases and is read in frame from base 1. For this chain, trimming is 5 bases at the V end and 4 bases at the J end, and the number of junction bases without a gene match is 4. Whole blood was collected in K2EDTA tubes by collaborating institutions according to the institutions' own protocols. For TCRbeta analysis, collaborators shipped samples as frozen whole blood, isolated PBMCs, or DNA extracted from either of those sample types. Remarks on this clone: It has no known antigen specificity. The input lacks base qualities; no much larger clone sits a single base away.

This TCR came from a human donor in a cohort sampled during active COVID-19. The sample was peripheral blood. Recombination connected TRBV7-9 to TRBJ1-2, with 7 bases aligning to TRBD1. At the DNA level, the sequence is TGTGCCAGCAGCCGGGGACAGTTCTATGGCTACACCTTC. Its protein product is CASSRGQFYGYTF.